The next 31 T cell receptor beta chains were all read from a single sample in a study of cytomegalovirus exposure and HLA in healthy donors. This PCR relied on a set of 60 Vbeta primers and 13 Jbeta primers. Generated by immunoSEQ multiplex PCR, the TCRdb table keeps only in-frame clones and is missing some. The table lists under 40,000 clones, with 4.8% in the top ten. The sequenced material came from PBMCs. These receptors came from a female donor in good health and CMV-seronegative.

This chain links TRBV6-5 with TRBJ1-1; D perhaps matches TRBD1 (6 bases). V was cut by 0 bases and J by 5 bases, with 10 bases left in between. CDR1 and CDR2 from the germline V gene are MNHEY and SVGAGI. The CDR3 runs to 14 residues. CDR3: CASSYSNRVTEAFF. CDR3 coding DNA: TGTGCCAGCAGTTACTCAAACAGGGTGACTGAAGCTTTCTTT.

The chain carries TRBV7-9 and TRBJ2-3; 9 bases are a match to TRBD1. The germline CDR1 and CDR2 sequences are SEHNR and FQNEAQ (reference sequence). V trimming: 4 bases; J trimming: 5 bases; junction bases outside the gene matches: 7. The CDR3 has 15 residues. The CDR3 here is CASSSFGTGKDTQYF. CDR3 bases: TGTGCCAGCAGCTCCTTCGGGACAGGGAAAGATACGCAGTATTTT.

V gene TRBV27 combines with J gene TRBJ2-5; the D gene is possibly TRBD1 (5 bases). The J call could be wrong; TRBJ2-7 is a better fit for the DNA end. The CDR3 extends over 15 amino acids. Germline loops: CDR1 MNHEY, CDR2 SMNVEV (reference sequence). CDR3 sequence (DNA): TGTGCCAGCAACTCACTCTCAGGGCTGGAGTACGAGCAGTACTTC. Protein product: CASNSLSGLEYEQYF.

The chain has TRBV7-8 and TRBJ1-3; 7 bases align to TRBD1. The CDR3 contains 18 residues. In germline, CDR1 is SGHVS, CDR2 FQNEAQ. V lost 4 bases, J lost 2 bases, and 14 bases stayed unmatched. CDR3 in amino acids: CASSYSLWDSKTGNTIYF. DNA for the CDR3: TGTGCCAGCAGCTACTCTCTCTGGGACAGCAAGACTGGAAACACCATATATTTT.

The chain links TRBV19 to TRBJ1-1, with D perhaps matching TRBD1 (5 bases). The CDR3 totals 13 residues. The V gene's germline CDR1 is LNHDA and CDR2 SQIVND (reference sequence). The germline V and J ends were trimmed by 8 bases and 8 bases, with 18 bases remaining between them. The CDR3 coding sequence is TGTGCCAGTGGAGACAGTAACACTTTAGAAGCTTTCTTT. Protein: CASGDSNTLEAFF.

The chain combines TRBV11-3 with TRBJ2-5; a weak D match, TRBD1 (5 bases). CDR3 length: 14 amino acids. V shed 4 bases and J shed 3 bases, with 12 bases lying between them. Germline CDR1 SGHNT, CDR2 YENEEA. CDR3 sequence (DNA): TGTGCCAGCAGCTCCCCTCAAGGGGAAGAGACCCAGTACTTC. Protein product: CASSSPQGEETQYF.

The chain has TRBV14 and TRBJ1-2, with D unclear. The germline gives CDR1 SGHDN, CDR2 FVKESK. CDR3 length equals 16 residues. V was clipped by 8 bases and J by 3 bases, with 22 bases between them. This CDR3 reads CASARVEGRRYYGYTF. The CDR3 coding sequence is TGTGCCAGCGCCCGGGTGGAAGGTCGCCGATACTATGGCTACACCTTC.

CDR3 in amino acids: CSVTPPGGVATDTQYF. The CDR3 DNA follows: TGCAGCGTGACCCCACCGGGGGGTGTAGCAACAGATACGCAGTATTTT. The genes are TRBV29-1 and TRBJ2-3, with TRBD2 matching 7 bases. The CDR3 runs to 16 residues. CDR1 and CDR2 from the germline V gene are SQVTM and ANQGSEA. V lost 6 bases and J lost 3; bases outside the gene matches: 15.

The chain recombines TRBV2 with TRBJ2-7; possible D gene TRBD1, 5 bases. The V and J ends lost 6 bases and 0 bases respectively, with 9 bases between them. Looked up from germline, CDR1 is SNHLY and CDR2 is FYNNEI. The CDR3 length is 13 residues. The CDR3, as DNA: TGTGCCAGCAGACAGGAAAGCTCCTACGAGCAGTACTTC. It encodes CASRQESSYEQYF.

The chain uses TRBV11-3 and TRBJ2-1; the D gene is possibly TRBD1 (6 bases). The CDR3 covers 16 residues. CDR1 and CDR2 (germline): SGHNT, YENEEA. Trimming took 6 bases from V and 1 from J, leaving 16 bases between them. The CDR3 DNA is TGTGCCAGCAGTTCTTCAGGGGTTTCATCCTACAATGAGCAGTTCTTC. It translates to CASSSSGVSSYNEQFF.

The rearrangement joins TRBV28 to TRBJ2-1; weak D call: TRBD2 (6 bases). V was clipped by 1 base and J by 0 bases, with 10 bases between them. Germline V lookup: CDR1 MDHEN, CDR2 SYDVKM. This CDR3 is 16 amino acids long. The CDR3 region has the DNA TGTGCCAGCAGTTTATTTGTCGGGAGCTCCTACAATGAGCAGTTCTTC. Its translation is CASSLFVGSSYNEQFF.

The V gene is TRBV5-1, the J gene TRBJ2-7; tentatively, D is TRBD1 (5 bases). The CDR3 length is 15 residues. V gave up 0 bases and J gave up 1 base, with 11 bases separating them. Germline CDR1 and CDR2: SGHRS and YFSETQ. The CDR3 DNA is TGCGCCAGCAGCTTGGCAGGGTATGCATCCTACGAGCAGTACTTC. It specifies CASSLAGYASYEQYF.

The chain carries TRBV11-2 and TRBJ1-6; no clear D. The CDR3 consists of 17 residues. V lost 4 bases to trimming and J lost 0 bases, with 13 bases between them. Germline CDR1 and CDR2: SGHAT and FQNNGV. In DNA form, the CDR3 reads TGTGCCAGCAGCTCCTCCCACTCGTTCTCCTATAATTCACCCCTCCACTTT. It translates to CASSSSHSFSYNSPLHF. The full variable domain, its missing parts supplied by reference TRBV11-2 and TRBJ1-6, is EAGVAQSPRYKIIEKRQSVAFWCNPISGHATLYWYQQILGQGPKLLIQFQNNGVVDDSQLPKDRFSAERLKGVDSTLKIQPAKLEDSAVYLCASSSSHSFSYNSPLHFGNGTRLTVT.

This chain links TRBV11-2 with TRBJ2-7; a weak D match, TRBD1 (5 bases). V lost 2 bases, J lost 2 bases, and 7 bases lay in between. CDR1 and CDR2 from the germline V gene are SGHAT and FQNNGV. CDR3 length equals 13 residues. CDR3 loop: CASSLLQAYEQYF. CDR3 nucleotide sequence: TGTGCCAGCAGCTTATTACAGGCCTACGAGCAGTACTTC.

V and J are TRBV6-5 and TRBJ1-2; 7 bases are shared with TRBD1. The CDR3 loop spans 14 amino acids. Germline V lookup: CDR1 MNHEY, CDR2 SVGAGI. Trimming cost V 3 bases and J 5 bases; bases outside gene matches: 6. The CDR3 DNA follows: TGTGCCAGCAGTTATACCGGGACAGAGTATGGCTACACCTTC. Encoded protein: CASSYTGTEYGYTF.

V usage is TRBV4-2 and J usage is TRBJ1-5; TRBD1 is a possible D gene (5 bases). Germline V gene lookup returns CDR1 LGHNA and CDR2 YNFKEQ. Trimming left V 0 bases short and J 2 bases short, with 14 bases between. This CDR3 has 17 amino acids. CDR3 DNA: TGTGCCAGCAGCCAAGAGGTTGGGGGGGTAGGCAATCAGCCCCAGCATTTT. Its translation is CASSQEVGGVGNQPQHF.

The chain carries TRBV6-4 and TRBJ2-3; the match to TRBD2 covers 16 bases. CDR3 length: 17 amino acids. Germline V CDR1 and CDR2: MRHNA, SNTAGT. The ends lost 6 bases at V and 4 bases at J; junction bases unmatched: 7. The CDR3 spells CASRPGTSGGASDTQYF. The CDR3, as DNA: TGTGCCAGCAGACCCGGGACTAGCGGGGGGGCCTCAGATACGCAGTATTTT.

This rearrangement joins TRBV4-3 to TRBJ2-1, with D tentatively TRBD1 (5 bases). The CDR3 length is 17 residues. The V end was cut by 0 bases, the J end by 2 bases, with 14 bases between. Germline values: CDR1 LGHNA, CDR2 YSLEER. The CDR3, as DNA: TGCGCCAGCAGCCAAGAGGTGGCAGGGTCCCCCTACAATGAGCAGTTCTTC. This gives the protein CASSQEVAGSPYNEQFF.

This rearrangement joins TRBV7-9 to TRBJ2-7; 7 bases fit TRBD1. This CDR3 is 15 amino acids long. Germline lookup yields CDR1 SEHNR and CDR2 FQNEAQ (reference sequence). The V gene end was trimmed by 4 bases and the J gene end by 5 bases; junction bases not matched to a gene: 11. Here the CDR3 reads CASSSPRRQGDEQYF. The CDR3 DNA reads as TGTGCCAGCAGCTCCCCCCGTAGACAGGGTGACGAGCAGTACTTC.

V and J are TRBV28 and TRBJ2-6; D is ambiguous. Germline CDR1 MDHEN, CDR2 SYDVKM. This CDR3 has 16 residues. Trimming shortened V by 1 base and J by 1 base, and 8 bases separated the two germline ends. For the CDR3, the DNA is TGTGCCAGCAGTTTATTCCCCAGGTCTGGGGCCAACGTCCTGACTTTC. This translates into CASSLFPRSGANVLTF.

The chain combines TRBV28 with TRBJ2-7, with 7 bases aligning to TRBD1. The V and J ends lost 7 bases and 5 bases, in that order; junction bases with no gene match: 11. The CDR3 is 14 residues long. CDR1 is MDHEN and CDR2 is SYDVKM in the germline V gene. CDR3 loop: CASILQGSFNEQYF. The CDR3 coding sequence is TGTGCCAGCATCTTACAGGGGAGTTTCAACGAGCAGTACTTC.

This chain links TRBV19 with TRBJ1-6; no firm D call. The CDR3 is 15 amino acids. V was trimmed by 6 bases and J by 0 bases, leaving 9 bases between them. In germline, CDR1 is LNHDA, CDR2 SQIVND (reference sequence). The CDR3 sequence: CASRGSSSYNSPLHF. As DNA, the CDR3 is TGTGCCAGTAGAGGGAGTAGCTCCTATAATTCACCCCTCCACTTT. The complete variable domain, with remaining parts taken from reference TRBV19 and TRBJ1-6, reads DGGITQSPKYLFRKEGQNVTLSCEQNLNHDAMYWYRQDPGQGLRLIYYSQIVNDFQKGDIAEGYSVSREKKESFPLTVTSAQKNPTAFYLCASRGSSSYNSPLHFGNGTRLTVT.

The gene calls are TRBV19 and TRBJ2-1; D possibly corresponds to TRBD1 (6 bases). Germline V lookup: CDR1 LNHDA, CDR2 SQIVND (reference sequence). This CDR3 is 12 amino acids long. Trimming shortened V by 6 bases and J by 7 bases, and 10 bases separated the two germline ends. CDR3 DNA sequence: TGTGCCAGTAGCGACAGGAAGAATGAGCAGTTCTTC. Residues: CASSDRKNEQFF.

The chain combines TRBV18 with TRBJ2-2; 7 positions agree with TRBD1. In germline, CDR1 is KGHSH, CDR2 LQKENI. With 6 bases clipped from V and 5 bases from J, the junction kept 6 bases outside the gene matches. The CDR3 is made up of 14 amino acids. CDR3 in amino acids: CASSMDRSTGELFF. The CDR3 DNA follows: TGTGCCAGCTCTATGGACAGGTCTACCGGGGAGCTGTTTTTT. The entire variable domain, with the rest obtained from reference TRBV18 and TRBJ2-2, is as follows: NAGVMQNPRHLVRRRGQEARLRCSPMKGHSHVYWYRQLPEEGLKFMVYLQKENIIDESGMPKERFSAEFPKEGPSILRIQQVVRGDSAAYFCASSMDRSTGELFFGEGSRLTVL.

This chain connects TRBV6-5 to TRBJ1-1; D remains ambiguous. In germline, CDR1 is MNHEY, CDR2 SVGAGI. The CDR3 is 14 residues long. V gave up 2 bases and J gave up 4 bases, with 11 bases separating them. CDR3 nucleotide sequence: TGTGCCAGCAGTTACCTCCCGGGTGGCACTGAAGCTTTCTTT. It specifies CASSYLPGGTEAFF.

The chain is built from TRBV5-1 and TRBJ2-7; D is perhaps TRBD2 (5 bases). CDR1 and CDR2 from the germline V gene are SGHRS and YFSETQ. The CDR3 has 16 residues. Trimming removed 0 bases at V and 2 bases at J, with 15 bases between. The CDR3 reads CASSLAIGEGTYEQYF. DNA of the CDR3: TGCGCCAGCAGCTTGGCCATCGGAGAGGGAACCTACGAGCAGTACTTC.

The chain uses TRBV19 and TRBJ2-7; possible D gene TRBD1, 6 bases. The germline V and J ends were trimmed by 3 bases and 4 bases, with 7 bases remaining between them. The CDR3 is 12 amino acids. Germline V gene data show CDR1 as LNHDA and CDR2 as SQIVND (reference sequence). CDR3 loop: CASSIGTYEQYF. The CDR3 nucleotides are TGTGCCAGTAGTATCGGGACATACGAGCAGTACTTC.

The chain has TRBV7-3 and TRBJ2-2; TRBD2 agrees at 8 bases. CDR3 length: 15 residues. V lost 2 bases, J lost 1 base, and 0 bases stayed unmatched. CDR1 is SGHTA, CDR2 FQGTGA, per germline. The CDR3 DNA follows: TGTGCCAGCAGCTTAGCGGGGGGGAACACCGGGGAGCTGTTTTTT. This sequence encodes CASSLAGGNTGELFF.

The chain couples TRBV15 to TRBJ2-6, with a tentative D call TRBD1 (5 bases). The CDR3 has 17 amino acids. From germline, CDR1 is LNHNV and CDR2 YYDKDF (reference sequence). Deletions cut 4 bases from V and 0 bases from J, with 13 bases between. This chain's CDR3 is CATSMDTRSSGANVLTF. CDR3 in DNA: TGTGCCACCAGCATGGACACAAGAAGCTCTGGGGCCAACGTCCTGACTTTC.

The chain uses TRBV5-4 and TRBJ2-7; the match to TRBD1 covers 8 bases. This CDR3 contains 14 residues. V dropped 5 bases and J dropped 1; count of bases not matched to a gene: 5. From germline, CDR1 is SGHNT and CDR2 YYREEE (reference sequence). Written as DNA, the CDR3 is TGTGCCAGCAGGCCGGACAGGGCGTCCTACGAGCAGTACTTC. Translated, it gives CASRPDRASYEQYF.

The chain employs TRBV21-1 and TRBJ2-3; no check of the table's D call, TRBD2, against the DNA was made. TRBV21-1 is a pseudogene locus. The CDR3 length is 17 residues. This chain's CDR3 is CASSKGISGEQTDTQYF. The DNA of the CDR3 is TGTGCCAGCAGCAAAGGTATAAGCGGGGAGCAAACAGATACGCAGTATTTT.